Following are 23 T cell receptor beta chains from one sample sequenced in a study of T-cell memory formation after mild COVID-19 (dated by TCRdb to the early 2020s). To prepare the library, 5' RACE was applied. Reads for this sample came from an Illumina NovaSeq 6000. Clones were called with MiXCR by TCRdb after fastp trimmed the public reads at Q25, and only in-frame beta chains were retained. Entries are consolidated by CDR3 protein sequence, retaining the most common genes and DNA. Present in this sample are around 300,000 distinct CDR3 sequences, about an eighth of which were seen just once. In total, the top ten clones hold 22% of the sample. Sequenced sample: PBMCs or a T cell subset sorted from them (not recorded which). Receptor source: a man aged 18-30 years who had mild COVID-19 (a few samples of this study predate the infection). The sample titles of this study are shuffled in the database, so cell type and time point are left out; the donor was told from shared clones.

V is TRBV27 and J is TRBJ2-3; 9 bases align to TRBD1. The CDR3 consists of 15 residues. The J segment lost 2 bases and the V segment lost 6 bases, leaving 6 bases of the junction unmatched. CDR1 is MNHEY and CDR2 is SMNVEV in the germline V gene (reference sequence). The CDR3 region is CASRDRGRNTDTQYF. For the CDR3, the DNA is TGTGCCAGCAGGGACAGGGGACGCAACACAGATACGCAGTATTTT.

In this sample, this clonotype turned up a few times. This chain links TRBV7-6 with TRBJ1-5; perhaps TRBD1 as D (5 bases). The CDR3 consists of 15 residues. The V and J ends lost 5 bases and 2 bases respectively, with 13 bases between them. Germline CDR1 and CDR2: SGHVS and FNYEAQ. The CDR3 region is CASSPGRGRNQPQHF. DNA for the CDR3: TGTGCCAGCAGCCCTGGGCGGGGCCGCAATCAGCCCCAGCATTTT.

This clonotype was seen more than once but under ten times. The rearrangement uses TRBV7-2 and TRBJ2-3; D ambiguous. Trimming took off 3 bases at V and 4 bases at J, with 11 bases between the two ends. Germline assignment: CDR1 SGHTA and CDR2 FQGNSA. The length of the CDR3 is 14 residues. CDR3 sequence (DNA): TGTGCCAGCAGCTTGTCCCTAGTTGCAGATACGCAGTATTTT. Its protein is CASSLSLVADTQYF.

This clonotype has just a few counts. CDR3 loop: CASLRGGLYEQYF. The DNA for the CDR3 is TGTGCCAGCCTAAGGGGGGGGCTCTACGAGCAGTACTTC. The V gene is TRBV6-1, the J gene TRBJ2-7, with a possible D match to TRBD2 (7 bases). Germline-derived CDR1 and CDR2 are MNHNS and SASEGT. This CDR3 contains 13 residues. Trimming pared 8 bases from V and 3 bases from J, leaving 14 bases between.

This clonotype was recorded a few times. The chain is built from TRBV18 and TRBJ2-5, with D possibly matching TRBD2 (6 bases). The CDR3 has 14 residues. Trimming took 1 base from V and 2 from J, leaving 8 bases between them. Germline V gene lookup returns CDR1 KGHSH and CDR2 LQKENI. The CDR3 protein is CASSPQGGQETQYF. The DNA of the CDR3 is TGTGCCAGCTCACCACAGGGAGGACAAGAGACCCAGTACTTC.

The rearrangement joins TRBV2 to TRBJ1-6, with 7 bases aligning to TRBD1. The CDR3 has 15 amino acids. Trimming removed 5 bases from V and 6 bases from J; junction bases left unmatched: 7. Germline lookup yields CDR1 SNHLY and CDR2 FYNNEI. The CDR3 region has the DNA TGTGCCAGCAGTCTGAGGGGACAGACTAATTCACCCCTCCACTTT. Translation: CASSLRGQTNSPLHF.

Only a few counts were recorded for this clonotype. This chain links TRBV11-2 with TRBJ2-5, with TRBD1 matching 9 bases. From germline, CDR1 is SGHAT and CDR2 FQNNGV. J was trimmed by 4 bases and V by 5 bases; bases with no gene match: 14. This CDR3 spans 17 amino acids. The DNA for the CDR3 is TGTGCCAGCAGCCTCCCCTTGCAGACAGGGGGGTTAGAGACCCAGTACTTC. Protein sequence: CASSLPLQTGGLETQYF.

The chain recombines TRBV18 with TRBJ2-3; 7 nucleotides match TRBD1. From germline, CDR1 is KGHSH and CDR2 LQKENI. CDR3 length: 15 residues. The junction had 5 bases not matched to a gene; V was cut back by 4 bases and J by 1 base. CDR3 DNA: TGTGCCAGCTCACGGGACAGCCTTGGCACAGATACGCAGTATTTT. It codes for CASSRDSLGTDTQYF.

This clonotype turned up a few times. This chain connects TRBV6-5 to TRBJ2-5; 10 nucleotides agree with TRBD2. The CDR3 totals 17 residues. V was clipped by 0 bases and J by 4 bases; unmatched bases: 8. Per germline, CDR1 MNHEY and CDR2 SVGAGI. DNA for the CDR3: TGTGCCAGCAGTTACTCGAGGAGCGGGGGGGTTGGAGAGACCCAGTACTTC. It is translated as CASSYSRSGGVGETQYF.

This clonotype was recorded at least ten times. The V gene is TRBV12-5, the J gene TRBJ2-7; D perhaps matches TRBD1 (5 bases). The germline V and J ends were trimmed by 2 bases and 6 bases, with 20 bases remaining between them. The CDR3 has 16 residues. Germline loops: CDR1 LGHNT, CDR2 FRNRAP. Written as DNA, the CDR3 is TGTGCTAGTGGTTTGTTCACTGCGGCAGGGTGGGGCGAGCAGTACTTC. Protein product: CASGLFTAAGWGEQYF. Full variable domain (missing parts from reference TRBV12-5 and TRBJ2-7): DARVTQTPRHKVTEMGQEVTMRCQPILGHNTVFWYRQTMMQGLELLAYFRNRAPLDDSGMPKDRFSAEMPDATLATLKIQPSEPRDSAVYFCASGLFTAAGWGEQYFGPGTRLTVT.

The CDR3 nucleotides read TGTGCCAGCAGCCCGGGGGCGGGGGGGCTCACTGAAGCTTTCTTT. The encoded protein is CASSPGAGGLTEAFF. V is TRBV7-9 and J is TRBJ1-1; a possible D gene is TRBD1 (6 bases). The V and J ends lost 5 bases and 4 bases respectively, with 17 bases between them. CDR1 and CDR2 (germline): SEHNR, FQNEAQ (reference sequence). This CDR3 has 15 residues.

The chain is built from TRBV5-1 and TRBJ1-1, with D tentatively TRBD1 (5 bases). Trimming took off 3 bases at V and 5 bases at J, with 14 bases between the two ends. This CDR3 region has 14 residues. Germline V gene lookup returns CDR1 SGHRS and CDR2 YFSETQ. DNA of the CDR3: TGCGCCAGCAGCTCCCAGGGAGGGTATACTGAAGCTTTCTTT. This translates into CASSSQGGYTEAFF.

The chain employs TRBV20-1 and TRBJ1-2, with 10 bases aligning to TRBD1. This CDR3 has 15 residues. Germline values: CDR1 DFQATT, CDR2 SNEGSKA (reference sequence). The V and J ends lost 2 bases and 6 bases, in that order; junction bases with no gene match: 9. The CDR3 protein is CSARPWDRGKDGYTF. For the CDR3, the DNA is TGCAGTGCTAGACCCTGGGACAGGGGTAAAGATGGCTACACCTTC.

This clonotype was observed at least ten times. The chain joins TRBV7-2 to TRBJ2-1; D not resolved. Looked up from germline, CDR1 is SGHTA and CDR2 is FQGNSA. The V end was cut by 6 bases, the J end by 0 bases, with 12 bases between. This CDR3 contains 15 residues. Here the CDR3 reads CASSPRRSSYNEQFF. Written as DNA, the CDR3 is TGTGCCAGCAGTCCCCGCCGGAGCTCCTACAATGAGCAGTTCTTC.

This chain connects TRBV30 to TRBJ2-2, with D uncertain. Trimming cost V 3 bases and J 2 bases, with 7 bases left between them. Looked up from germline, CDR1 is GTSNPN and CDR2 is SVGIG (reference sequence). The CDR3 extends over 13 amino acids. CDR3 sequence reads: CAWRVVNTGELFF. CDR3 DNA sequence: TGTGCCTGGAGGGTCGTAAACACCGGGGAGCTGTTTTTT.

This chain uses TRBV29-1 with TRBJ2-5; 10 positions agree with TRBD2. The CDR3 has 14 amino acids. The trim removed 4 bases at V and 5 bases at J, leaving 7 bases unmatched. CDR1 and CDR2 (germline): SQVTM, ANQGSEA. Here the CDR3 reads CSVGPQAGGETQYF. In nucleotides, the CDR3 is TGCAGCGTTGGACCTCAAGCGGGGGGGGAGACCCAGTACTTC.

This chain links TRBV12-3 or TRBV12-4 with TRBJ2-2; a weak D match, TRBD2 (5 bases). This CDR3 is 15 amino acids long. The V end lost 5 bases, the J end lost 5 bases, and 15 bases lay between the germline ends. Here the CDR3 DNA reads TGTGCCAGCAGTGGTTTCCCAGAGGGAACCGGGGAGCTGTTTTTT. This sequence encodes CASSGFPEGTGELFF.

This clonotype turned up a few times. This chain joins TRBV12-3 or TRBV12-4 and TRBJ2-2; D tentatively fits TRBD1 or TRBD2 (6 bases each). Deletions cut 2 bases from V and 5 bases from J, with 12 bases between. This CDR3 spans 15 amino acids. The CDR3 bases are TGTGCCAGCAGTTTAAGGCAGGGGAGGACCGGGGAGCTGTTTTTT. Its translation is CASSLRQGRTGELFF.

This clonotype has a handful of counts. V is TRBV2 and J is TRBJ1-5, with D hard to call. The germline V gene encodes CDR1 SNHLY and CDR2 FYNNEI. Trimming shortened V by 6 bases and J by 7 bases, and 16 bases separated the two germline ends. CDR3 length equals 14 residues. The CDR3 loop reads CASRALLLGQPQHF. CDR3 nucleotide sequence: TGTGCCAGCAGAGCACTGCTATTGGGCCAGCCCCAGCATTTT.

J is TRBJ1-2 and V is TRBV6-5, with D possibly TRBD1 on 5 matching bases. Germline V CDR1 and CDR2: MNHEY, SVGAGI. The length of the CDR3 is 16 residues. V lost 2 bases and J 0 bases, leaving 13 bases between the germline ends. The CDR3 coding sequence is TGTGCCAGCAGTTACCGCCCGCCGGGGGCTAACTATGGCTACACCTTC. It yields the protein CASSYRPPGANYGYTF.

The chain carries TRBV15 and TRBJ2-2, with D hard to call. CDR1 is LNHNV, CDR2 YYDKDF, per germline (reference sequence). The V end was cut by 0 bases, the J end by 0 bases, with 8 bases between. There are 16 residues in the CDR3. The DNA for the CDR3 is TGTGCCACCAGCAGAGACGGAGAGGCGAACACCGGGGAGCTGTTTTTT. This sequence encodes CATSRDGEANTGELFF.

The chain carries TRBV7-9 and TRBJ2-1, with D perhaps TRBD1 or TRBD2 (7 bases each). V lost 0 bases and J 7 bases, leaving 16 bases between the germline ends. This CDR3 has 16 residues. CDR1 and CDR2 (germline): SEHNR, FQNEAQ (reference sequence). DNA for the CDR3: TGTGCCAGCAGCTTAGCTGGGGCAGGGGGGGATAATGAGCAGTTCTTC. It codes for CASSLAGAGGDNEQFF.

V gene TRBV20-1 combines with J gene TRBJ2-1; D remains ambiguous. V was shortened by 4 bases and J by 10 bases, with 14 bases between the two germline ends. Germline V gene sequence: CDR1 DFQATT, CDR2 SNEGSKA (reference sequence). The CDR3 covers 12 residues. CDR3 residues: CSATKTRSEQFF. In DNA, the CDR3 is TGCAGTGCTACCAAGACTCGTAGCGAGCAGTTCTTC.